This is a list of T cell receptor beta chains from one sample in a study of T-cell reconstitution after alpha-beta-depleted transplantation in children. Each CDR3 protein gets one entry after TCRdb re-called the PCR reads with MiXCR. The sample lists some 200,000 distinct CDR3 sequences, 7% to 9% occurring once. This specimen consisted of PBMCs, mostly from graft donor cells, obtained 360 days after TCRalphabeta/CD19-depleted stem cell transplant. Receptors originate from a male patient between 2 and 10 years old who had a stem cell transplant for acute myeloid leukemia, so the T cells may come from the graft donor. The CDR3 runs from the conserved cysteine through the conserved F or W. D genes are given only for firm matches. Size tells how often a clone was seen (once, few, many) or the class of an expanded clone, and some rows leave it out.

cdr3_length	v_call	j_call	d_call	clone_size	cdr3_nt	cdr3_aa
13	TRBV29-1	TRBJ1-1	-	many	TGCAGCGTTTACAGGATATTGAACACTGAAGCTTTCTTT	CSVYRILNTEAFF
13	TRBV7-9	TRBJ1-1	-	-	TGTGCCAGCAGCTCCTACATGAACACTGAAGCTTTCTTT	CASSSYMNTEAFF
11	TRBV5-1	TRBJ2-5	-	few	TGCGCCAGCAGGGGGGTAGAGACCCAGTACTTC	CASRGVETQYF
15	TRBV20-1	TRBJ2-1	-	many	TGCAGTGCTAATCAACCCCAGGAGGGATCCAATGAGCAGTTCTTC	CSANQPQEGSNEQFF
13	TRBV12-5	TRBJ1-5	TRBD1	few	TGTGCTAGTGGTTTGACAGGGGGTCAGCCCCAGCATTTT	CASGLTGGQPQHF
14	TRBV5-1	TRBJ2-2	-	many	TGCGCCAGCAGCTTGGTTTCCGACACCGGGGAGCTGTTTTTT	CASSLVSDTGELFF
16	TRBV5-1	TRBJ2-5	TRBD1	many	TGCGCCAGCAGCTTTAGGCTGACAGGGGGCAGCGAGACCCAGTACTTC	CASSFRLTGGSETQYF
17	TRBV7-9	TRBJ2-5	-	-	TGTGCCAGCAGCTTGGGAGGACAGTCTACCCCCGGGGAGACCCAGTACTTC	CASSLGGQSTPGETQYF
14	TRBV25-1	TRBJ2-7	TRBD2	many	TGTGCCAGCAGGCGGGGAGGGGCGACCTACGAGCAGTACTTC	CASRRGGATYEQYF
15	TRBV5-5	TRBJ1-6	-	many	TGTGCCAGCAGCCCGGGACAACCTTGGAATTCACCCCTCCACTTT	CASSPGQPWNSPLHF
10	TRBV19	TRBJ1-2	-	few	TGTGCCAGTAACCACTATGGCTACACCTTC	CASNHYGYTF
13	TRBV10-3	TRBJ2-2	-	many	TGTGCCATCATGACACCGAACACCGGGGAGCTGTTTTTT	CAIMTPNTGELFF
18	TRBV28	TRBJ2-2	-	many	TGTGCCAGCAGATCAGGGCCTCGACTACCAAAAAACACCGGGGAGCTGTTTTTT	CASRSGPRLPKNTGELFF
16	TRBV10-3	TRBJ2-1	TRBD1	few	TGTGCCATCAGCCAGGGGGGACAGGGGGGAAACAATGAGCAGTTCTTC	CAISQGGQGGNNEQFF
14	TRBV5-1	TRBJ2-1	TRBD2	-	TGCGCCAGCAAGCTGGACTCTAGCGGGAGGTTTTGGTTCTTC	CASKLDSSGRFWFF
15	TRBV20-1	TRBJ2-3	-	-	TGCAGTGCAAGCAGGGACGCAACTAGCACAGATACGCAGTATTTT	CSASRDATSTDTQYF
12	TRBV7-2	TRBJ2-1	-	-	TGTGCCAGCAGCTTAGTGCTAGCAGAGCAGTTCTTC	CASSLVLAEQFF
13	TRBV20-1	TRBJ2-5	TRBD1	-	TGCAGTGCCACACAGGGGGGTATAGAGACCCAGTACTTC	CSATQGGIETQYF
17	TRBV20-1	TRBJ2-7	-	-	TGCAGTGCGTCCAACCAGGTCGGGACATCGGCACTCTACGAGCAGTACTTC	CSASNQVGTSALYEQYF
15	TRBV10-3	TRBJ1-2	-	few	TGTGCCATCAGCGCAGGCCACGGAGACTATTACGGCTACACCTTC	CAISAGHGDYYGYTF
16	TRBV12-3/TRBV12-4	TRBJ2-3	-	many	TGTGCCAGCAGTGCAAAAACAGGGATCTACTCAGATACGCAGTATTTT	CASSAKTGIYSDTQYF
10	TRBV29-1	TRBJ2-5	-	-	TGCAGCGTTCGAGAGGAGACCCAGTACTTC	CSVREETQYF
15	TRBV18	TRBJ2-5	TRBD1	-	TGTGCCAGCTCACCTCGACAGGGGGCGCGTAAGACCCAGTACTTC	CASSPRQGARKTQYF
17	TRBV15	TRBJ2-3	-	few	TGTGCCACCAGCAGAGATCCCCGGGAGTATCGAACAGATACGCAGTATTTT	CATSRDPREYRTDTQYF
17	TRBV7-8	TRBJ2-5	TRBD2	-	TGTGCCAGCAGCTTAGTGCGACTAGCGGGCCCTCAAGAGACCCAGTACTTC	CASSLVRLAGPQETQYF
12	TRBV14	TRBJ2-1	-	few	TGTGCCAGCAGCCTTAGTCTCGTGGGGCTGTTCTTC	CASSLSLVGLFF
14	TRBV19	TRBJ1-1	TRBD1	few	TGTGCCAGTAGTCCACGGACAGGGGATCCTGAAGCTTTCTTT	CASSPRTGDPEAFF
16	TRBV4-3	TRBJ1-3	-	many	TGCGCCAGCAGCCAAGAGATTGTGACAGGCGGAAACACCATATATTTT	CASSQEIVTGGNTIYF
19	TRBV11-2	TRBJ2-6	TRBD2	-	TGTGCCAGCAGCTCCGGGACTAGCGGGAGAGTATCTGGGGCCAACGTCCTGACTTTC	CASSSGTSGRVSGANVLTF
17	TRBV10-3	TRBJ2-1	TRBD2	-	TGTGCCATCAGTGAGTCGAGTTCAGCGGGAGGCTACAATGAGCAGTTCTTC	CAISESSSAGGYNEQFF
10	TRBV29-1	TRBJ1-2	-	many	TGCAGCGTTGAGGGGGATGGCTACACCTTC	CSVEGDGYTF
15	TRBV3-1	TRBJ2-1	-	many	TGTGCCAGCAGCCAAGTACTTAGCCTTGACAATGAGCAGTTCTTC	CASSQVLSLDNEQFF
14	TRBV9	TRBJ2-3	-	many	TGTGCCAGCAGCGTAGGGCCGGGTCAGGATACGCAGTATTTT	CASSVGPGQDTQYF
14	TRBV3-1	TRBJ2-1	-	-	TGTGCCAGCAGCCCCCAGACAATCTACAATGAGCAGTTCTTC	CASSPQTIYNEQFF
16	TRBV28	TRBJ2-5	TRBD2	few	TGTGCCAGCAGTTTATGGGCGGGGGGATTCCAAGAGACCCAGTACTTC	CASSLWAGGFQETQYF
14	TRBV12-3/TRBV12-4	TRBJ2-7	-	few	TGTGCCAGCAGTTATCGGACGGACCTCTACGAGCAGTACTTC	CASSYRTDLYEQYF
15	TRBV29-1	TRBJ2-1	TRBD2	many	TGCAGCGTTGGACTAGCGGGAGGGCCAGACGATGAGCAGTTCTTC	CSVGLAGGPDDEQFF
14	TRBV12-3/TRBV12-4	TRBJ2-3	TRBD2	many	TGTGCCAGCAGTACTAGCGACTTCACAGATACGCAGTATTTT	CASSTSDFTDTQYF
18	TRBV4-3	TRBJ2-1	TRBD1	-	TGCGCCAGCAGCCAAGACGGGGACGGGACAGGGGGACGGAATGAGCAGTTCTTC	CASSQDGDGTGGRNEQFF
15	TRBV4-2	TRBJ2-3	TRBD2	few	TGTGCCAGCAGCCAAGGCGAGACTAGCGCAGATACGCAGTATTTT	CASSQGETSADTQYF
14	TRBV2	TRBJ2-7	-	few	TGTGCCACCAAAGAGACAGTAAGCTCCTACGAGCAGTACTTC	CATKETVSSYEQYF
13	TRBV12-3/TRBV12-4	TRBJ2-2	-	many	TGTGCCAGCGGAGAAGGGCCCGTCGGGGAGCTGTTTTTT	CASGEGPVGELFF
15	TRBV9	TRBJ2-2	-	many	TGTGCCAGCAGCGTAGTCGGGACGGACACCGGGGAGCTGTTTTTT	CASSVVGTDTGELFF
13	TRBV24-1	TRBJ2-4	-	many	TGTGCCACCAGTGATCGACAGAAAAACATTCAGTACTTC	CATSDRQKNIQYF
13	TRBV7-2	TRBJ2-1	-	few	TGTGCCAGCAGTAGAGGACTGTACGATGAGCAGTTCTTC	CASSRGLYDEQFF
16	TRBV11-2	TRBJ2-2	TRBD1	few	TGTGCCAGCAGCCCAGGACAGGTCGTGAACACCGGGGAGCTGTTTTTT	CASSPGQVVNTGELFF
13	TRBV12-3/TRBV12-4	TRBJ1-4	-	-	TGTGCCAGCAGTTTAGTAGAGGGTGCGGAACTGTTTTTT	CASSLVEGAELFF
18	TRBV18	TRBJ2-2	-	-	TGTGCCAGCTTCGCCGGGACCCCTTACGCCCCCCGGTTCGGGGAGCTGTTTTTT	CASFAGTPYAPRFGELFF
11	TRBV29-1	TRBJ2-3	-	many	TGCAGCACCCGACACCTAGATACGCAGTATTTT	CSTRHLDTQYF
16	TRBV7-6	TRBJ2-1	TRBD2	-	TGTGCCAGCAGCTTAGGGTTTAGCGGGAGGGACAATGAGCAGTTCTTC	CASSLGFSGRDNEQFF
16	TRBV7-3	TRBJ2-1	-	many	TGTGCCAGCAGCTTAAATAGGAGAAGTGGGCTGGATGAGCAGTTCTTC	CASSLNRRSGLDEQFF
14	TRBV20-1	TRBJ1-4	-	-	TGCAGTGCTAGTCCCGACGCTGGGAGTGAAAAACTGTTTTTT	CSASPDAGSEKLFF
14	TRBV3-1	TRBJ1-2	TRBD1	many	TGTGCCAGCAGCCAAGGCGGACAGGCGAGAGGCTACACCTTC	CASSQGGQARGYTF
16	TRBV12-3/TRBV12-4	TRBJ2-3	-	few	TGTGCCAGCAGGCCCCTGGGGTGGGGGCGCACAGATACGCAGTATTTT	CASRPLGWGRTDTQYF